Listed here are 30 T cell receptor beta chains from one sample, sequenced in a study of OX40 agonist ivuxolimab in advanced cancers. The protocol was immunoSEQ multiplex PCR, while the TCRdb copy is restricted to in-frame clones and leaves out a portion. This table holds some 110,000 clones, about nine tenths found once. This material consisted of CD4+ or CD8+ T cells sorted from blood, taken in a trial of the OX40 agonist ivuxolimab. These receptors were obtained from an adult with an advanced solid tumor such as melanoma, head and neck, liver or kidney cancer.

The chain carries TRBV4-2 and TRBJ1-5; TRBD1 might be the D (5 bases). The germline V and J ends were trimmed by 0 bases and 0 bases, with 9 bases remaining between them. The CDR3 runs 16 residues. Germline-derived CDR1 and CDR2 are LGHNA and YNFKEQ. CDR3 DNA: TGTGCCAGCAGCCAAGAATGGGACCCTAGCAATCAGCCCCAGCATTTT. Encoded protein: CASSQEWDPSNQPQHF.

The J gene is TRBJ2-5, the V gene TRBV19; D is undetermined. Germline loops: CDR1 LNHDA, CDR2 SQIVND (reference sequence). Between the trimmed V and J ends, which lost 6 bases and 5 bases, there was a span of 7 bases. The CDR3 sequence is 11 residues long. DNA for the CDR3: TGTGCCAGTAGAAATAGGGAGACCCAGTACTTC. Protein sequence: CASRNRETQYF. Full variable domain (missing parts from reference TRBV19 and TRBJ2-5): DGGITQSPKYLFRKEGQNVTLSCEQNLNHDAMYWYRQDPGQGLRLIYYSQIVNDFQKGDIAEGYSVSREKKESFPLTVTSAQKNPTAFYLCASRNRETQYFGPGTRLLVL.

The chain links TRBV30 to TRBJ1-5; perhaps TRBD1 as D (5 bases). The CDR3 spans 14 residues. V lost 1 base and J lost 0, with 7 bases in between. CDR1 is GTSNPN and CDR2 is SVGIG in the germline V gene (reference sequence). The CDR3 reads CAWSADSSNQPQHF. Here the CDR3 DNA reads TGTGCCTGGAGTGCAGACAGTAGCAATCAGCCCCAGCATTTT.

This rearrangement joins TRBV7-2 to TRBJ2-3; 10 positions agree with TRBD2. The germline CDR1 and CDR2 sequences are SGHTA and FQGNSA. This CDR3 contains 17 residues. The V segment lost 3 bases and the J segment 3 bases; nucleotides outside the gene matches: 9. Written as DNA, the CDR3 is TGTGCCAGCAGCTTCCGGAGAGCGGGGGGGCCGACAGATACGCAGTATTTT. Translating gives CASSFRRAGGPTDTQYF.

The CDR3 nucleotides read TGTGCCAGCAGTTTAGCCGGGGTTCAGCCCCAGCATTTT. Protein: CASSLAGVQPQHF. The gene calls are TRBV28 and TRBJ1-5, with unresolved D. The V end lost 2 bases, the J end lost 6 bases, and 8 bases lay between the germline ends. The CDR3 is 13 residues long. Germline CDR1 MDHEN, CDR2 SYDVKM.

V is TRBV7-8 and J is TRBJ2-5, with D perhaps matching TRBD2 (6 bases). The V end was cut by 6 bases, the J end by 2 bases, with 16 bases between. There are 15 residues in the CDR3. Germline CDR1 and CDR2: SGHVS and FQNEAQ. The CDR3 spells CASSSSAGSQETQYF. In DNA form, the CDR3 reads TGTGCCAGCAGTTCCTCGGCGGGGTCGCAAGAGACCCAGTACTTC.

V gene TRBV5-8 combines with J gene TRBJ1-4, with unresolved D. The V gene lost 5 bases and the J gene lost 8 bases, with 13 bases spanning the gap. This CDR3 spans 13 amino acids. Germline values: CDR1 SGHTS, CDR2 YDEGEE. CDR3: CASSHSRGEKLFF. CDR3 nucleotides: TGTGCCAGCAGTCATAGTCGTGGAGAAAAACTGTTTTTT.

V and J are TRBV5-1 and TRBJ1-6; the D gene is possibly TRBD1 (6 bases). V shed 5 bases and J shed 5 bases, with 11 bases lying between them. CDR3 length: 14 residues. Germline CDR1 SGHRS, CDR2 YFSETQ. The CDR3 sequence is CASRGGQNNSPLHF. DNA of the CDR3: TGCGCCAGCAGGGGGGGGCAGAATAATTCACCCCTCCACTTT.

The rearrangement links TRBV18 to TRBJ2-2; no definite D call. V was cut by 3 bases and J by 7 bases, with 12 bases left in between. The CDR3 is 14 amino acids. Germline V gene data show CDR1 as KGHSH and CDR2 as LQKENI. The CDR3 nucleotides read TGTGCCAGCTCACCGTCTCGGGTCGGCGGGGAGCTGTTTTTT. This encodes CASSPSRVGGELFF. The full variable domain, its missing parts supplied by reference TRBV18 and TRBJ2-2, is NAGVMQNPRHLVRRRGQEARLRCSPMKGHSHVYWYRQLPEEGLKFMVYLQKENIIDESGMPKERFSAEFPKEGPSILRIQQVVRGDSAAYFCASSPSRVGGELFFGEGSRLTVL.

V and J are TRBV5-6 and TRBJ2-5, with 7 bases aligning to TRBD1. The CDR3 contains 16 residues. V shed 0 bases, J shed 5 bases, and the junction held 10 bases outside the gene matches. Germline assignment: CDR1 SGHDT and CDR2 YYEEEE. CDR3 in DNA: TGTGCCAGCAGCTTGGGAGGAGTAGGGGGCTGGGAGACCCAGTACTTC. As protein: CASSLGGVGGWETQYF.

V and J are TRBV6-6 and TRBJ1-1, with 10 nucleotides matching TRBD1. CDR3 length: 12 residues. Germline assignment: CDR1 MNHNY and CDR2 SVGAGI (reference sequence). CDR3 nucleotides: TGTGCTGGGACAGGGGTCGGCGGGGAAGCTTTCTTT. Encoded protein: CAGTGVGGEAFF.

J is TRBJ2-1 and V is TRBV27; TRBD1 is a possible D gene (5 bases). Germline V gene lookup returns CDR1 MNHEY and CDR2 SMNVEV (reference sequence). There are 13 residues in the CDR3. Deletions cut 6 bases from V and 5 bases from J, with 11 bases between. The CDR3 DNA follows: TGTGCCAGCAGGTACCGACAGCACAATGAGCAGTTCTTC. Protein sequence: CASRYRQHNEQFF.

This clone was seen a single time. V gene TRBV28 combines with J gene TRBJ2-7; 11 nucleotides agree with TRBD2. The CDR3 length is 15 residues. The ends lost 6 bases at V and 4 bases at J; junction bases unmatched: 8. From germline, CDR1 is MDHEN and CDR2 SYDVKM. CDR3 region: CASSSLAGGRYEQYF. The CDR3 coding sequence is TGTGCCAGCAGCTCCCTAGCGGGGGGTAGGTACGAGCAGTACTTC. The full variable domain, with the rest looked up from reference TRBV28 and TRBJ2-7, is DVKVTQSSRYLVKRTGEKVFLECVQDMDHENMFWYRQDPGLGLRLIYFSYDVKMKEKGDIPEGYSVSREKKERFSLILESASTNQTSMYLCASSSLAGGRYEQYFGPGTRLTVT.

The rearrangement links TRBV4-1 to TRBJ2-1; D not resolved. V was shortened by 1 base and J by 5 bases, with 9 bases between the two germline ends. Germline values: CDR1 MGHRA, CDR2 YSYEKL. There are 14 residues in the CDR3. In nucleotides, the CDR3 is TGCGCCAGCAGCCAAGGAGTAGGGAACAATGAGCAGTTCTTC. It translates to CASSQGVGNNEQFF.

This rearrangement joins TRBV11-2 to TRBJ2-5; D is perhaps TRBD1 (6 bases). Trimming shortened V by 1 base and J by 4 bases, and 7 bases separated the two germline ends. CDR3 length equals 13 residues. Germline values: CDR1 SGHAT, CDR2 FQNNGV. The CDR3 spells CASSLADRETQYF. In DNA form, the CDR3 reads TGTGCCAGCAGCTTAGCGGACAGAGAGACCCAGTACTTC.

CDR3 DNA: TGTGCCAGTAGTCCAGACAGGAACAATAATTCACCCCTCCACTTT. As protein: CASSPDRNNNSPLHF. The chain uses TRBV19 and TRBJ1-6; TRBD1 is a possible D gene (6 bases). The V end lost 5 bases, the J end lost 5 bases, and 13 bases lay between the germline ends. Germline lookup yields CDR1 LNHDA and CDR2 SQIVND (reference sequence). CDR3 size: 15 residues.

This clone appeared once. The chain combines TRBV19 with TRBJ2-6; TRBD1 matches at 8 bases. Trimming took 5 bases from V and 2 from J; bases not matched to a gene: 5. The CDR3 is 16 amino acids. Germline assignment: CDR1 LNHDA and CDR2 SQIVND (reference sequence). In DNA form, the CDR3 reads TGTGCCAGTAGTTCCTCGACAGGGGCTGGGGCCAACGTCCTGACTTTC. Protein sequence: CASSSSTGAGANVLTF.

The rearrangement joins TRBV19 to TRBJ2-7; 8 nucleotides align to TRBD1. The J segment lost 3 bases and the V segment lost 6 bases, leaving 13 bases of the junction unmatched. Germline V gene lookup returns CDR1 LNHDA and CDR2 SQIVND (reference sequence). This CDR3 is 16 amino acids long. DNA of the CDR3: TGTGCCAGTAGCCGTGGGGACAGGTGGGGAAACTACGAGCAGTACTTC. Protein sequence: CASSRGDRWGNYEQYF.

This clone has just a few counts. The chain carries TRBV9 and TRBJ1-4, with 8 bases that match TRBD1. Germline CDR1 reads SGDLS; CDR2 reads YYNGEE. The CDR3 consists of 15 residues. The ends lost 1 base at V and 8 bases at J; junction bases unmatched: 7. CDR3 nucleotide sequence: TGTGCCAGCAGCGTAATGGCAGGGGGCAAAGAAAAACTGTTTTTT. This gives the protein CASSVMAGGKEKLFF.

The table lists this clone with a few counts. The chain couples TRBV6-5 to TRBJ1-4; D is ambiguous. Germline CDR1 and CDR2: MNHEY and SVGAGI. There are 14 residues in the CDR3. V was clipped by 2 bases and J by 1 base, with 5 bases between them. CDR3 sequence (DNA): TGTGCCAGCAGTTACACGGTAACTAATGAAAAACTGTTTTTT. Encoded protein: CASSYTVTNEKLFF.

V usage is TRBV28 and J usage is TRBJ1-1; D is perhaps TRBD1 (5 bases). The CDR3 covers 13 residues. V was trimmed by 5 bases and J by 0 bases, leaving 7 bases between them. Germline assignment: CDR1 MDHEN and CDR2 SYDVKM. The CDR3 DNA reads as TGTGCCAGCAGTGAGGGGTTGAACACTGAAGCTTTCTTT. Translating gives CASSEGLNTEAFF.

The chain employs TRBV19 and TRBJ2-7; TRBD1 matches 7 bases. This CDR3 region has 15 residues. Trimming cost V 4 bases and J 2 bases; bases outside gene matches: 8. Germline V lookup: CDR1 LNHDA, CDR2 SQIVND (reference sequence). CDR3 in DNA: TGTGCCAGTAGTAAACTGGACAGGCCTCCCTACGAGCAGTACTTC. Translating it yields CASSKLDRPPYEQYF. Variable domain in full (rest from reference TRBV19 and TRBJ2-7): DGGITQSPKYLFRKEGQNVTLSCEQNLNHDAMYWYRQDPGQGLRLIYYSQIVNDFQKGDIAEGYSVSREKKESFPLTVTSAQKNPTAFYLCASSKLDRPPYEQYFGPGTRLTVT.

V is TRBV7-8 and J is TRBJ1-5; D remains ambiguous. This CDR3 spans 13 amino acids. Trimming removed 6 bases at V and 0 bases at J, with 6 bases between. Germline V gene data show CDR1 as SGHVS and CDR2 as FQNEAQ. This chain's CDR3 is CASRYYSNQPQHF. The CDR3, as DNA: TGTGCCAGCAGGTACTATAGCAATCAGCCCCAGCATTTT.

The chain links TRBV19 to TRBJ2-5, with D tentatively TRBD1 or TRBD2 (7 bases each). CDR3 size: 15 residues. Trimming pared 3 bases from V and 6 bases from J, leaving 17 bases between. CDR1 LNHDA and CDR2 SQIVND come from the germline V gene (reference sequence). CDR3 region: CASSISAGGVKTQYF. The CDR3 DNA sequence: TGTGCCAGTAGTATCTCAGCAGGGGGGGTAAAGACCCAGTACTTC.

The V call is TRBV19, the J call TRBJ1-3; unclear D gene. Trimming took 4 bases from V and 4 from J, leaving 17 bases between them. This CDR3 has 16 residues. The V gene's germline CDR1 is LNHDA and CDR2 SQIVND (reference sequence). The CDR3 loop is CASSSPGRRAGNTIYF. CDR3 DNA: TGTGCCAGTAGTAGCCCCGGACGGCGGGCAGGAAACACCATATATTTT.

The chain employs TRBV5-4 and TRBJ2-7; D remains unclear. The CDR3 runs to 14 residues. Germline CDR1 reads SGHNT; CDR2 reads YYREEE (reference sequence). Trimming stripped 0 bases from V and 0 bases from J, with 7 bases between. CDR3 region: CASSLEQSSYEQYF. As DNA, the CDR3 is TGTGCCAGCAGCTTGGAACAAAGCTCCTACGAGCAGTACTTC.

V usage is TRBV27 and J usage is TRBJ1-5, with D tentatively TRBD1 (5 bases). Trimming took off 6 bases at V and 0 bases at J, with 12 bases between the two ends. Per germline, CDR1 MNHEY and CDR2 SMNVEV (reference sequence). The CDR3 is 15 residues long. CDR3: CASRGVRNSNQPQHF. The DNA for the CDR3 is TGTGCCAGCAGGGGGGTTAGAAATAGCAATCAGCCCCAGCATTTT.

The CDR3 region is CASRSLANQPQHF. CDR3 in DNA: TGTGCCAGCAGATCGTTGGCCAATCAGCCCCAGCATTTT. This rearrangement joins TRBV28 to TRBJ1-5; D is uncertain. The CDR3 sequence is 13 residues long. Looked up from germline, CDR1 is MDHEN and CDR2 is SYDVKM. V was pared by 6 bases and J by 3 bases, with 9 bases between.

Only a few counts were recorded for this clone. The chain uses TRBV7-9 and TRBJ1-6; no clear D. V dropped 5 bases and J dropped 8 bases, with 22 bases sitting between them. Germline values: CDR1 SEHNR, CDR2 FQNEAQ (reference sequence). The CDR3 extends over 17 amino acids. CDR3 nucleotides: TGTGCCAGCAGCCCTCTTAGGGCAGCTGGGGATGATTCACCCCTCCACTTT. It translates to CASSPLRAAGDDSPLHF.

CDR3 in DNA: TGTGCCAGCAGTGCCGGTGGAGTAAACACTGAAGCTTTCTTT. Translation: CASSAGGVNTEAFF. The chain has TRBV6-6 and TRBJ1-1; D gene uncertain. V lost 5 bases, J lost 2 bases, and 12 bases lay in between. The CDR3 consists of 14 residues. Germline values: CDR1 MNHNY, CDR2 SVGAGI (reference sequence).